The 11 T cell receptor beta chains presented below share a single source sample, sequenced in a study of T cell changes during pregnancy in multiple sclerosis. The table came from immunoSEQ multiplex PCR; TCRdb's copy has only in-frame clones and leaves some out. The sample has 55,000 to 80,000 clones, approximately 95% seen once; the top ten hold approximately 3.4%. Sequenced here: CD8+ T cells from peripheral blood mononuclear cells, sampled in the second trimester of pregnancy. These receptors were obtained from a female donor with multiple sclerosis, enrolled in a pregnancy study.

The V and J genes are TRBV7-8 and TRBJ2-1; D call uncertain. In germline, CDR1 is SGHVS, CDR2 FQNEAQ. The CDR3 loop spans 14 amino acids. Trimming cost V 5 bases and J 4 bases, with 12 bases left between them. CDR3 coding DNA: TGTGCCAGCAGCCTCTACGGCGGATACAATGAGCAGTTCTTC. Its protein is CASSLYGGYNEQFF.

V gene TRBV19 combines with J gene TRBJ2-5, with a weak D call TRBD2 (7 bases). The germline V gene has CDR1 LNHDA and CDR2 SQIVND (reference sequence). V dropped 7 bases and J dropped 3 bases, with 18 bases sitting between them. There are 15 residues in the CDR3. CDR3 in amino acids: CASTALQGGEETQYF. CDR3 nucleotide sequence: TGTGCCAGTACAGCCCTACAGGGAGGGGAAGAGACCCAGTACTTC.

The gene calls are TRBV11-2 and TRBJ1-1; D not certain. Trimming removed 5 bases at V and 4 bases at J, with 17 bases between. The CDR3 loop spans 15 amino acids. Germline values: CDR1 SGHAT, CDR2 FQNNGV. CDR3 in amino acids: CASSPELLGSTEAFF. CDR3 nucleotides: TGTGCCAGCAGCCCAGAGTTGCTGGGGAGCACTGAAGCTTTCTTT.

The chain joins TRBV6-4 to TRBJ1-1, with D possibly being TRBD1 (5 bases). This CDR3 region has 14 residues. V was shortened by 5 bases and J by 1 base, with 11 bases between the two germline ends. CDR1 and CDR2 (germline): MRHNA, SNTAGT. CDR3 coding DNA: TGTGCCAGCAGTCCAGGGTTGGGGAACACTGAAGCTTTCTTT. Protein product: CASSPGLGNTEAFF.

The chain's CDR3 is CASSRERVRQFF. The DNA of the CDR3 is TGTGCCAGCAGCCGCGAGCGGGTGCGGCAGTTCTTC. The V gene is TRBV7-9, the J gene TRBJ2-1; maybe TRBD2 (6 bases). Trimming removed 5 bases from V and 12 bases from J, with 14 bases in between. In germline, CDR1 is SEHNR, CDR2 FQNEAQ (reference sequence). This CDR3 has 12 amino acids.

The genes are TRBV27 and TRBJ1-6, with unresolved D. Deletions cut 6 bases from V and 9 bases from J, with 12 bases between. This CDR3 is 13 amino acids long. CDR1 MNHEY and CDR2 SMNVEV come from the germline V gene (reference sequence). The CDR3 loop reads CASRAGLTSPLHF. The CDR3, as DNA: TGTGCCAGCAGGGCAGGCTTGACTTCACCCCTCCACTTT.

The CDR3 region has the DNA TGTGCCAGCAGCTCAACTACTAGCGGGAGGGTAGGGGGGAATGAGCAGTTCTTC. This sequence encodes CASSSTTSGRVGGNEQFF. V usage is TRBV11-2 and J usage is TRBJ2-1, with 13 bases fitting TRBD2. Germline CDR1 and CDR2: SGHAT and FQNNGV. Trimming took 4 bases from V and 7 from J; bases not matched to a gene: 13. This CDR3 spans 18 amino acids. The full variable domain, its missing parts supplied by reference TRBV11-2 and TRBJ2-1, is EAGVAQSPRYKIIEKRQSVAFWCNPISGHATLYWYQQILGQGPKLLIQFQNNGVVDDSQLPKDRFSAERLKGVDSTLKIQPAKLEDSAVYLCASSSTTSGRVGGNEQFFGPGTRLTVL.

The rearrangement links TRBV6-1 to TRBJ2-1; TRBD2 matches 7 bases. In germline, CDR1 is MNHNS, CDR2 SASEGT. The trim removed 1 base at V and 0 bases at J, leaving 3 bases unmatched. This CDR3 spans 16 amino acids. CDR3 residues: CASSEGGGGSYNEQFF. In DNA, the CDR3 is TGTGCCAGCAGTGAAGGTGGGGGGGGCTCCTACAATGAGCAGTTCTTC.

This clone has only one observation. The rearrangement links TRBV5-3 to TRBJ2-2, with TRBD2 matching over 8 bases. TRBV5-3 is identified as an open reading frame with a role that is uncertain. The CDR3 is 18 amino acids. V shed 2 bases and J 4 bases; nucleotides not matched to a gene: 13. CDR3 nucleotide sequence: TGTGCCAGAAGCTTCGGTCCCCGGGAGGGCCAGACCACCGGGGAGCTGTTTTTT. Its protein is CARSFGPREGQTTGELFF.

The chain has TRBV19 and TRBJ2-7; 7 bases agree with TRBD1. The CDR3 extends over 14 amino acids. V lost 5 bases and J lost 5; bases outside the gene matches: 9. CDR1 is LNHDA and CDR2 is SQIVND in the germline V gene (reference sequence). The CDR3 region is CASSPPRDRNEQYF. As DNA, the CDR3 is TGTGCCAGTAGTCCACCTCGGGACAGAAACGAGCAGTACTTC.

In DNA, the CDR3 is TGCGCCAGCAGCCATGGAGCAGTTGAAGCTTTCTTT. Amino acids: CASSHGAVEAFF. V is TRBV4-1 and J is TRBJ1-1; D gene uncertain. The CDR3 runs to 12 residues. V lost 3 bases and J lost 7, with 9 bases in between. The germline CDR1 and CDR2 sequences are MGHRA and YSYEKL.